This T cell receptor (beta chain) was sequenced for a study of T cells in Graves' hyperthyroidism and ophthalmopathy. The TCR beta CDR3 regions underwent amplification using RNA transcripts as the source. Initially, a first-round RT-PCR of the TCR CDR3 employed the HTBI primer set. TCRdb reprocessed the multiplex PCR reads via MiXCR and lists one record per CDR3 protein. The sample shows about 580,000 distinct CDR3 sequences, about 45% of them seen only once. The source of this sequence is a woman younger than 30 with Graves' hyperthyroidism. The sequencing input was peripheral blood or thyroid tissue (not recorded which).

CDR3 in amino acids: CASSNYRVEAFF. CDR3 DNA: TGTGCCAGCTCAAACTACAGGGTTGAAGCTTTCTTT. The J gene is TRBJ1-1, the V gene TRBV18; TRBD1 is a possible D gene (6 bases). Germline CDR1 and CDR2: KGHSH and LQKENI. The CDR3 length is 12 residues. V lost 5 bases, J lost 7 bases, and 11 bases lay in between.